This TCR beta chain was profiled in a study of T cell changes during pregnancy in multiple sclerosis. The V and J ends lost 1 base and 5 bases, in that order; junction bases with no gene match: 10. Germline values: CDR1 SGHTA, CDR2 FQGNSA. The CDR3 has 16 amino acids. Sequencing used immunoSEQ multiplex PCR; TCRdb keeps in-frame clones, though not all of them. Among about 77,000 clones listed, 85% to 95% were seen once. V gene TRBV7-2 combines with J gene TRBJ1-1; 7 nucleotides align to TRBD1. The sequence was collected from a female donor in good health, enrolled as a control in a pregnancy study. The starting material was peripheral blood, obtained after pregnancy. The CDR3 spells CASSLVVGQGETEAFF. DNA for the CDR3: TGTGCCAGCAGCTTAGTTGTCGGGCAGGGGGAGACTGAAGCTTTCTTT.